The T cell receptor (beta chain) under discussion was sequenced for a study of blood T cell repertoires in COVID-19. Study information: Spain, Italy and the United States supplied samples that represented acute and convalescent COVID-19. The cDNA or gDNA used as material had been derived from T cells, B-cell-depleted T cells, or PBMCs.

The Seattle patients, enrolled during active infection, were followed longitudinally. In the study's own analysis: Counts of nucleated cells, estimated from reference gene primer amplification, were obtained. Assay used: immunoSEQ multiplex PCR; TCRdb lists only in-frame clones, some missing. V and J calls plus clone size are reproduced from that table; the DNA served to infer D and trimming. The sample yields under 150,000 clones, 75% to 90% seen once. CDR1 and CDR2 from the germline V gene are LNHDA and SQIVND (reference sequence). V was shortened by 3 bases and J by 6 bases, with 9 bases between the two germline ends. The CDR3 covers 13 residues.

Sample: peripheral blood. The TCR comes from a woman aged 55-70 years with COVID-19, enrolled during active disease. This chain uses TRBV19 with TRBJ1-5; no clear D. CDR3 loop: CASSIPSIQPQHF. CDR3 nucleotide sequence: TGTGCCAGTAGTATTCCCAGTATTCAGCCCCAGCATTTT.